Following are 14 T cell receptor beta chains from one sample sequenced in a study of shared clonotypes between healthy human individuals. The table came from immunoSEQ multiplex PCR; TCRdb's copy has only in-frame clones and leaves some out. The repertoire has about 2.3 million clones, over 85% of them found once; the top ten carry under 0.45%. The sample comprised naive CD4+ T cells from PBMCs. Subset defined: CD45RA+ positively selected. The receptors here all came from a man between 18 and 29 years old in good health. Some clones in this sample may be carry-over from other donors' samples.

The gene calls are TRBV6-5 and TRBJ1-2; D may be TRBD1 (5 bases). Trimming shortened V by 0 bases and J by 8 bases, and 7 bases separated the two germline ends. The length of the CDR3 is 12 residues. The germline gives CDR1 MNHEY, CDR2 SVGAGI. In nucleotides, the CDR3 is TGTGCCAGCAGTTACTCCGCAGGGGGCTACACCTTC. The encoded protein is CASSYSAGGYTF.

The gene calls are TRBV27 and TRBJ2-3, with a possible D match to TRBD1 (6 bases). The CDR3 covers 17 residues. From germline, CDR1 is MNHEY and CDR2 SMNVEV (reference sequence). Trimming shortened V by 4 bases and J by 1 base, and 18 bases separated the two germline ends. CDR3 in DNA: TGTGCCAGCAGTTCCCTCGCAGGGGCCGGGGGCACAGATACGCAGTATTTT. The encoded protein is CASSSLAGAGGTDTQYF.

The gene calls are TRBV14 and TRBJ2-5, with D possibly TRBD1 on 5 matching bases. Germline lookup yields CDR1 SGHDN and CDR2 FVKESK. Trimming stripped 0 bases from V and 4 bases from J, with 12 bases between. This CDR3 is built from 15 residues. Here the CDR3 DNA reads TGTGCCAGCAGCCAAGATCTTTCAAGGGGAGAGACCCAGTACTTC. It is translated as CASSQDLSRGETQYF.

The rearrangement joins TRBV4-3 to TRBJ2-5, with 11 bases that match TRBD1. Trimming took 3 bases from V and 4 from J; bases not matched to a gene: 7. Per germline, CDR1 LGHNA and CDR2 YSLEER. This CDR3 spans 16 amino acids. The CDR3 DNA is TGCGCCAGCAGCCAGCTGGGACAGGGGGTAGGAGAGACCCAGTACTTC. This encodes CASSQLGQGVGETQYF.

This clone has a handful of counts. This rearrangement joins TRBV5-1 to TRBJ1-1, with TRBD1 as a possible D gene (5 bases). The ends were cut back, 4 bases at V and 1 base at J, with 14 bases in the middle. Germline V CDR1 and CDR2: SGHRS, YFSETQ. This CDR3 has 15 residues. Here the CDR3 DNA reads TGCGCCAGCAGCCCAGTCGGGGCAGCGAACACTGAAGCTTTCTTT. Translated: CASSPVGAANTEAFF.

This sequence joins TRBV19 and TRBJ1-2; no clear D gene. Germline V lookup: CDR1 LNHDA, CDR2 SQIVND (reference sequence). The CDR3 is 13 amino acids. V lost 2 bases, J lost 5 bases, and 9 bases lay in between. The CDR3: CASSISPGYGYTF. In DNA form, the CDR3 reads TGTGCCAGTAGTATAAGTCCGGGTTATGGCTACACCTTC.

The chain joins TRBV29-1 to TRBJ2-3; D perhaps matches TRBD2 (5 bases). The CDR3 spans 15 residues. Germline V lookup: CDR1 SQVTM, CDR2 ANQGSEA. V shed 4 bases and J shed 2 bases, with 16 bases lying between them. The CDR3, as DNA: TGCAGCGTTGTTGGGAGTCAGAGTTACACAGATACGCAGTATTTT. Translation: CSVVGSQSYTDTQYF.

V usage is TRBV7-8 and J usage is TRBJ1-2; D perhaps matches TRBD1 (5 bases). Germline CDR1 SGHVS, CDR2 FQNEAQ. V shed 0 bases and J shed 8 bases, with 16 bases lying between them. This CDR3 comprises 15 residues. For the CDR3, the DNA is TGTGCCAGCAGCTTAGCCGAGGCCCGGGGCGGGGGCTACACCTTC. Translated: CASSLAEARGGGYTF.

In its sample, this clone was seen a few times. This sequence joins TRBV28 and TRBJ2-7, with D perhaps matching TRBD1 (6 bases). V lost 5 bases and J lost 2, with 13 bases in between. Germline V lookup: CDR1 MDHEN, CDR2 SYDVKM. The CDR3 spans 14 residues. CDR3: CASSIQGRPYEQYF. The CDR3 nucleotides are TGTGCCAGCAGTATACAGGGTCGCCCCTACGAGCAGTACTTC. The whole variable domain, remainder taken from reference TRBV28 and TRBJ2-7, is DVKVTQSSRYLVKRTGEKVFLECVQDMDHENMFWYRQDPGLGLRLIYFSYDVKMKEKGDIPEGYSVSREKKERFSLILESASTNQTSMYLCASSIQGRPYEQYFGPGTRLTVT.

The gene calls are TRBV6-6 and TRBJ2-6, with a tentative D call TRBD1 (6 bases). Between the trimmed V and J ends, which lost 2 bases and 0 bases, there was a span of 8 bases. The CDR3 has 16 residues. Germline values: CDR1 MNHNY, CDR2 SVGAGI (reference sequence). The CDR3 sequence: CASSYTGNSGANVLTF. The DNA for the CDR3 is TGTGCCAGCAGTTACACAGGGAACTCTGGGGCCAACGTCCTGACTTTC.

The chain combines TRBV7-3 with TRBJ1-1; TRBD1 might be the D (5 bases). In germline, CDR1 is SGHTA, CDR2 FQGTGA. The V end was cut by 4 bases, the J end by 1 base, with 16 bases between. The length of the CDR3 is 16 residues. The CDR3 here is CASSSLVLDRNTEAFF. DNA of the CDR3: TGTGCCAGCAGCTCCTTGGTCCTAGACAGGAACACTGAAGCTTTCTTT.

J is TRBJ1-1 and V is TRBV6-1, with no clear D. V was cut by 2 bases and J by 2 bases, with 12 bases left in between. Germline-derived CDR1 and CDR2 are MNHNS and SASEGT. This CDR3 contains 15 residues. The CDR3 reads CASSESVGVNTEAFF. The CDR3 coding sequence is TGTGCCAGCAGTGAATCAGTCGGGGTTAACACTGAAGCTTTCTTT.

This chain joins TRBV27 and TRBJ2-7; 9 bases align to TRBD1. J was trimmed by 3 bases and V by 6 bases; bases with no gene match: 9. CDR1 and CDR2 (germline): MNHEY, SMNVEV (reference sequence). This CDR3 region has 15 residues. The CDR3 DNA reads as TGTGCCAGCAGCCTAACCGGGACAGGGTTCTACGAGCAGTACTTC. Encoded protein: CASSLTGTGFYEQYF.

The chain links TRBV5-6 to TRBJ2-7, with TRBD2 matching over 11 bases. This CDR3 contains 15 residues. J was trimmed by 6 bases and V by 0 bases; bases with no gene match: 5. From germline, CDR1 is SGHDT and CDR2 YYEEEE. CDR3 loop: CASSLVSGRAFEQYF. The DNA for the CDR3 is TGTGCCAGCAGCTTGGTTAGCGGGAGGGCCTTCGAGCAGTACTTC.